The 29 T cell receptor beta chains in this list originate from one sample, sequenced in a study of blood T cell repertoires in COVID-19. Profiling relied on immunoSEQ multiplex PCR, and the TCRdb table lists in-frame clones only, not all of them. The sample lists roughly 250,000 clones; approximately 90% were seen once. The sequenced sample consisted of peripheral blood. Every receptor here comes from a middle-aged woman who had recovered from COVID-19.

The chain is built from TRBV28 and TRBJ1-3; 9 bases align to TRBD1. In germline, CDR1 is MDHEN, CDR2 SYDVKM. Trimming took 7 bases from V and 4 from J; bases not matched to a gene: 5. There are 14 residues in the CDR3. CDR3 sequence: CASTSTGGGNTIYF. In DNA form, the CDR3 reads TGTGCCAGCACCTCGACAGGGGGAGGAAACACCATATATTTT.

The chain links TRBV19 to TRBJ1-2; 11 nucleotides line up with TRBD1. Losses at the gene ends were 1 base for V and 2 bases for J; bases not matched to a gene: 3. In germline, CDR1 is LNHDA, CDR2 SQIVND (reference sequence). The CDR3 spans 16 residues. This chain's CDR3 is CASSIGGQGANYGYTF. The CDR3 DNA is TGTGCCAGTAGTATAGGTGGACAGGGGGCAAACTATGGCTACACCTTC.

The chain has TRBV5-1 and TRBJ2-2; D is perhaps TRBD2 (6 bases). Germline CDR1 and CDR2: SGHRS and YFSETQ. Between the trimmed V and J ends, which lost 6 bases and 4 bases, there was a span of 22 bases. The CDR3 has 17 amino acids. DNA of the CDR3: TGCGCCAGCAACCTTGGGGTAGCGGCCTCGGGCACCGGGGAGCTGTTTTTT. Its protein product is CASNLGVAASGTGELFF.

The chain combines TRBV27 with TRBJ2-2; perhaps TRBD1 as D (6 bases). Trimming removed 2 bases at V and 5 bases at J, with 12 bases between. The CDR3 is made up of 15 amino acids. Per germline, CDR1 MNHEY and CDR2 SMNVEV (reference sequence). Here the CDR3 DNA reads TGTGCCAGCAGTTTAAGACCAGGGGTAACCGGGGAGCTGTTTTTT. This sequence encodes CASSLRPGVTGELFF.

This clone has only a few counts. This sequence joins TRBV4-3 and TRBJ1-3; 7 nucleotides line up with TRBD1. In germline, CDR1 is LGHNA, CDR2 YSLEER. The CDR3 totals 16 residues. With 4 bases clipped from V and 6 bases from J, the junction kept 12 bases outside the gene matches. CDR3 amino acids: CASSRETGFKENTIYF. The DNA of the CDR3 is TGCGCCAGCAGCCGGGAGACAGGGTTTAAGGAAAACACCATATATTTT.

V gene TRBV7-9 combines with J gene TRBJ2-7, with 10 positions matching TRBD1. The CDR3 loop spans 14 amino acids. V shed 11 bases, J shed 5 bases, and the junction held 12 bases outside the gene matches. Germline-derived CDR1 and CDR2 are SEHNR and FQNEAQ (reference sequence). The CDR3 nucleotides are TGTGCCGGGATGTTCGGGACAGGGGTGGACGAGCAGTACTTC. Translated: CAGMFGTGVDEQYF.

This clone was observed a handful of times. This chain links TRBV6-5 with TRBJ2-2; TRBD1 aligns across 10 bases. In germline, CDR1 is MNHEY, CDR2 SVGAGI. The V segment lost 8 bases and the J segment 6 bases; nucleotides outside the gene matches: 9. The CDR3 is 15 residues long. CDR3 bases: TGTGCCAGCCTACCGGGACAGGGGTCGTCCGGGGAGCTGTTTTTT. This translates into CASLPGQGSSGELFF.

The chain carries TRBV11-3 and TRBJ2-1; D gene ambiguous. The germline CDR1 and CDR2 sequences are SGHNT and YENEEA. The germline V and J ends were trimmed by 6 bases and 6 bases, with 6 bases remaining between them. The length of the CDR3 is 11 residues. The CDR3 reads CASRATNEQFF. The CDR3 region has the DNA TGTGCCAGCAGGGCCACCAATGAGCAGTTCTTC. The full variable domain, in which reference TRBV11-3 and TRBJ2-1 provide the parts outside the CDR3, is EAGVVQSPRYKIIEKKQPVAFWCNPISGHNTLYWYLQNLGQGPELLIRYENEEAVDDSQLPKDRFSAERLKGVDSTLKIQPAELGDSAVYLCASRATNEQFFGPGTRLTVL.

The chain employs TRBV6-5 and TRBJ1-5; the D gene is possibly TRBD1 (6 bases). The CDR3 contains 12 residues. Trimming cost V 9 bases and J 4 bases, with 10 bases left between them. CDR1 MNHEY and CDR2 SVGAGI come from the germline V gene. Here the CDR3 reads CASLTGNQPQHF. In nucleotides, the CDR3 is TGTGCCAGTCTAACAGGGAATCAGCCCCAGCATTTT.

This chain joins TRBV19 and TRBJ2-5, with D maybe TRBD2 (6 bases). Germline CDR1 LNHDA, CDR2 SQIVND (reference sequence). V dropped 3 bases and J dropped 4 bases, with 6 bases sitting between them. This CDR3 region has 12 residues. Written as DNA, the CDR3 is TGTGCCAGTAGTATGGGAGGAGAGACCCAGTACTTC. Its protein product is CASSMGGETQYF.

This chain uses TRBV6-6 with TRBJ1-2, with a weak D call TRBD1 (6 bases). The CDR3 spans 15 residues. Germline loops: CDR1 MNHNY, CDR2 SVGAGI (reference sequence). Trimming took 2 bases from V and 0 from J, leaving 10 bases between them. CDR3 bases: TGTGCCAGCAGTTACAGGGGGATGGCTAACTATGGCTACACCTTC. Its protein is CASSYRGMANYGYTF.

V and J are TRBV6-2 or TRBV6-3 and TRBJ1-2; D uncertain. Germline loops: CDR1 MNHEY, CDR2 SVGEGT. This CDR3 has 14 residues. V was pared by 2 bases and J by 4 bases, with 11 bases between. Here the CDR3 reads CASSYQRQSYGYTF. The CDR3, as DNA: TGTGCCAGCAGTTACCAGCGCCAGAGCTATGGCTACACCTTC.

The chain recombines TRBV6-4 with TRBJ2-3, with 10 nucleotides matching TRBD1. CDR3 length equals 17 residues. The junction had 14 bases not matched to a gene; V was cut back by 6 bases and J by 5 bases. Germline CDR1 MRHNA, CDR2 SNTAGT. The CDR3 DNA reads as TGTGCCAGCAGAGCCCCCTCCGGGACAGGGGCGGTAGATACGCAGTATTTT. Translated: CASRAPSGTGAVDTQYF.

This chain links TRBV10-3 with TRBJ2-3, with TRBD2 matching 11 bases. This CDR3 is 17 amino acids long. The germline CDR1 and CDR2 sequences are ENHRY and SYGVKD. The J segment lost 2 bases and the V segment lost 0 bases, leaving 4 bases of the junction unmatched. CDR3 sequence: CAISESPLAGVTDTQYF. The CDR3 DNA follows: TGTGCCATCAGTGAGTCTCCACTAGCGGGAGTCACAGATACGCAGTATTTT.

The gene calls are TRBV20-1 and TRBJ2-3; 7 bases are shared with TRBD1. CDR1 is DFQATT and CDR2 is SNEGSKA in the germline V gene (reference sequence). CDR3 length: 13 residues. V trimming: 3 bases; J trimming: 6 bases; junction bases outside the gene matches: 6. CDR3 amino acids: CSASLTGWDTQYF. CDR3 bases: TGCAGTGCTAGTCTGACAGGGTGGGATACGCAGTATTTT.

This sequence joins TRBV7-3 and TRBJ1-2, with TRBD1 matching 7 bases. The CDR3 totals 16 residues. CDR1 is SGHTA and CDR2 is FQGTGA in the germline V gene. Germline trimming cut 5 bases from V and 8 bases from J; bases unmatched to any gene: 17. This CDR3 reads CASSHKPDRAGGGYTF. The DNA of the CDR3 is TGTGCCAGCAGCCATAAGCCTGACAGGGCTGGAGGGGGCTACACCTTC.

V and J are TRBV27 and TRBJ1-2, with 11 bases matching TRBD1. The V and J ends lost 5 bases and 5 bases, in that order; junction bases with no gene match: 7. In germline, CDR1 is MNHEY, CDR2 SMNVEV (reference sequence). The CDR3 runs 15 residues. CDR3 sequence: CASSPGQGAFYGYTF. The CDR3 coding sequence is TGTGCCAGCAGTCCAGGACAGGGGGCATTTTATGGCTACACCTTC.

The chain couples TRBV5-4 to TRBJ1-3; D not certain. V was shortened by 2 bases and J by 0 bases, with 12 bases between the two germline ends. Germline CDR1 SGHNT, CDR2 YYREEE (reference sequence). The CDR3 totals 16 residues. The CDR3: CASSFNGVASGNTIYF. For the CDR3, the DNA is TGTGCCAGCAGCTTTAACGGGGTCGCCTCTGGAAACACCATATATTTT. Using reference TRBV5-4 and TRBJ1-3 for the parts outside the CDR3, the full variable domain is ETGVTQSPTHLIKTRGQQVTLRCSSQSGHNTVSWYQQALGQGPQFIFQYYREEENGRGNFPPRFSGLQFPNYSSELNVNALELDDSALYLCASSFNGVASGNTIYFGEGSWLTVV.

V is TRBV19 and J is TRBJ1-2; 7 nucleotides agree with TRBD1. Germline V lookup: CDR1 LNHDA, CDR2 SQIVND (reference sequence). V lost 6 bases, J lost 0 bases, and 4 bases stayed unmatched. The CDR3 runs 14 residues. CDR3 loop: CASRETGTNYGYTF. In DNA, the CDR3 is TGTGCCAGTAGGGAGACAGGGACTAACTATGGCTACACCTTC.

The CDR3 loop is CASSLRVSTDTQYF. CDR3 nucleotide sequence: TGTGCCAGCAGCTTACGAGTAAGCACAGATACGCAGTATTTT. The chain uses TRBV7-2 and TRBJ2-3; no clear D gene. Germline CDR1 SGHTA, CDR2 FQGNSA. V was shortened by 2 bases and J by 0 bases, with 6 bases between the two germline ends. The CDR3 has 14 amino acids.

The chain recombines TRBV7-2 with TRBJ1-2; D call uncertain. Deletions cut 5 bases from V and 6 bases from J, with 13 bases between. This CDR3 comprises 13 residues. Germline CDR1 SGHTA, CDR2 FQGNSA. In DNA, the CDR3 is TGTGCCAGCAGCCCGGGAAGGACGGATGGCTACACCTTC. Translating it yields CASSPGRTDGYTF.

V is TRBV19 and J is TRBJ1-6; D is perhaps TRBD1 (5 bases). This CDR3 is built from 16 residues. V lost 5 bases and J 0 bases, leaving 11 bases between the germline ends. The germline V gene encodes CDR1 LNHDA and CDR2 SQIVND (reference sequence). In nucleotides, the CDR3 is TGTGCCAGTAGTCCCGGGGGGAGCTCCTATAATTCACCCCTCCACTTT. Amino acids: CASSPGGSSYNSPLHF.

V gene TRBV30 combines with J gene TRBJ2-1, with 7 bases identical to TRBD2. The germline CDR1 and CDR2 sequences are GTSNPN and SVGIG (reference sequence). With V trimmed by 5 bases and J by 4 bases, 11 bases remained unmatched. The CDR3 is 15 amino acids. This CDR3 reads CAWGAHQREYNEQFF. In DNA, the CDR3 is TGTGCCTGGGGGGCCCACCAGCGGGAATACAATGAGCAGTTCTTC.

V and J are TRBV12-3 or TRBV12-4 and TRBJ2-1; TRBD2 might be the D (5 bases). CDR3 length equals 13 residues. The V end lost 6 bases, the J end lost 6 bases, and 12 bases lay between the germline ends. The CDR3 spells CASRKTSVNEQFF. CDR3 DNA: TGTGCCAGCAGGAAAACTAGTGTCAATGAGCAGTTCTTC.

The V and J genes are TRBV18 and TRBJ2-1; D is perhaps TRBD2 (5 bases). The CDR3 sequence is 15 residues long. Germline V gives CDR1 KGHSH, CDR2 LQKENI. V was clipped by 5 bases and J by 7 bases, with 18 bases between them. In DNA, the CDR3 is TGTGCCAGCTCATCGGCAACCGGGAACTCGAATGAGCAGTTCTTC. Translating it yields CASSSATGNSNEQFF.

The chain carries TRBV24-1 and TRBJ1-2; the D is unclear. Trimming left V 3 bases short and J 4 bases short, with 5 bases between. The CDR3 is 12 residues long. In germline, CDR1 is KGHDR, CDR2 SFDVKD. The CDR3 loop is CATSDAVYGYTF. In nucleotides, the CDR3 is TGTGCCACCAGTGATGCAGTCTATGGCTACACCTTC.

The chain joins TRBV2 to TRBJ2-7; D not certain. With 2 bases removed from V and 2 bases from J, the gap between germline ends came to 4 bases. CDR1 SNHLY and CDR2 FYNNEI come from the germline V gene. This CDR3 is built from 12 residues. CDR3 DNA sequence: TGTGCCAGCAGTGAACAGGCCTACGAGCAGTACTTC. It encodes CASSEQAYEQYF.

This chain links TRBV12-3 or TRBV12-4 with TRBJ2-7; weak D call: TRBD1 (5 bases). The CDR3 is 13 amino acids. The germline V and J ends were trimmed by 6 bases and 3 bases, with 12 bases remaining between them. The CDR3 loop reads CASSWTYLYEQYF. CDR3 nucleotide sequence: TGTGCCAGCAGCTGGACATACCTCTACGAGCAGTACTTC.

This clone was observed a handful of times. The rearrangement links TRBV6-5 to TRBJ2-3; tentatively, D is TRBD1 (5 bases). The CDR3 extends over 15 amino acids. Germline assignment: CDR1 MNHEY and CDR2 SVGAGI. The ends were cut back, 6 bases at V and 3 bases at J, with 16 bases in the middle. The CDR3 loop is CASSLTWGATDTQYF. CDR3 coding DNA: TGTGCCAGCAGCCTTACGTGGGGCGCAACAGATACGCAGTATTTT.